The 23 T cell receptor beta chains presented below share a single source sample, sequenced in a study of cytomegalovirus exposure and HLA in healthy donors. The study ran its PCR with 60 Vbeta and 13 Jbeta primers. Produced via immunoSEQ multiplex PCR; TCRdb's table is partial and in-frame only. The sample records tens of thousands of clones, around 67% being singletons. The sequencing sample was made of PBMCs. Receptors originate from a woman aged 45-60 years in good health and CMV-seropositive.

The chain is built from TRBV5-1 and TRBJ2-5; D is unresolved. The CDR3 contains 14 residues. The germline CDR1 and CDR2 sequences are SGHRS and YFSETQ. The V end was cut by 3 bases, the J end by 2 bases, with 11 bases between. CDR3 in amino acids: CASSSRHPQETQYF. In DNA, the CDR3 is TGCGCCAGCAGCTCCAGACACCCTCAAGAGACCCAGTACTTC.

The count of this clone is one. V gene TRBV28 combines with J gene TRBJ2-7, with D perhaps matching TRBD1 (6 bases). CDR3 length: 16 amino acids. CDR1 is MDHEN, CDR2 SYDVKM, per germline. Trimming removed 1 base at V and 4 bases at J, with 17 bases between. The CDR3 DNA sequence: TGTGCCAGCAGTTTATTCCGGAACAGGGCTCAGTACGAGCAGTACTTC. The encoded protein is CASSLFRNRAQYEQYF.

The V call is TRBV12-2, the J call TRBJ2-2; the table's D gene call, TRBD2, was not cross checked with the DNA. TRBV12-2 is described as a pseudogene. The CDR3 covers 13 residues. The chain's CDR3 is CASRSCGTGELFF. The CDR3 DNA reads TGTGCAAGTCGCTCCTGCGGGACCGGGGAGCTGTTTTTT.

The sample holds a few counts of this clone. The V and J genes are TRBV7-2 and TRBJ2-1; 11 bases align to TRBD1. V lost 5 bases and J lost 6; bases outside the gene matches: 6. Looked up from germline, CDR1 is SGHTA and CDR2 is FQGNSA. The CDR3 is 15 residues long. For the CDR3, the DNA is TGTGCCAGCAGCCCCGGACAGGGGGCCGTCAATGAGCAGTTCTTC. Its translation: CASSPGQGAVNEQFF. The full variable domain, completed using reference TRBV7-2 and TRBJ2-1, is GAGVSQSPSNKVTEKGKDVELRCDPISGHTALYWYRQSLGQGLEFLIYFQGNSAPDKSGLPSDRFSAERTGGSVSTLTIQRTQQEDSAVYLCASSPGQGAVNEQFFGPGTRLTVL.

This clone was seen more than once but under ten times. The chain has TRBV5-1 and TRBJ1-4; possible D gene TRBD1, 5 bases. Germline V lookup: CDR1 SGHRS, CDR2 YFSETQ. This CDR3 region has 13 residues. Deletions cut 5 bases from V and 4 bases from J, with 9 bases between. The CDR3 is CASRWGGNEKLFF. The CDR3 bases are TGCGCCAGCAGGTGGGGGGGTAATGAAAAACTGTTTTTT.

The CDR3 sequence is CASSSRDRTGDIHTDTQYF. CDR3 sequence (DNA): TGTGCCAGCAGCTCGAGGGACAGGACTGGGGATATCCACACAGATACGCAGTATTTT. The rearrangement links TRBV13 to TRBJ2-3; 8 bases map to TRBD1. Germline CDR1 is PRHDT and CDR2 is FYEKMQ (reference sequence). This CDR3 has 19 residues. V was pared by 4 bases and J by 2 bases, with 17 bases of the junction left unmatched.

V is TRBV14 and J is TRBJ1-3; possible D gene TRBD1, 6 bases. The V end lost 8 bases, the J end lost 4 bases, and 30 bases lay between the germline ends. CDR1 is SGHDN, CDR2 FVKESK, per germline. The CDR3 is 19 residues long. The CDR3 reads CASSTRIGTPPLDGNTIYF. For the CDR3, the DNA is TGTGCCAGCTCGACAAGGATAGGGACACCTCCCCTCGACGGAAACACCATATATTTT.

The table lists this clone with a few counts. This chain links TRBV5-1 with TRBJ2-3; 8 bases map to TRBD1. The junction had 4 bases not matched to a gene; V was cut back by 4 bases and J by 3 bases. The CDR3 runs to 14 residues. Looked up from germline, CDR1 is SGHRS and CDR2 is YFSETQ. The CDR3 DNA follows: TGCGCCAGCAGCCCTCGGACAGGGACAGATACGCAGTATTTT. This sequence encodes CASSPRTGTDTQYF.

Remarks on this clone: This same CDR3 is encoded by further DNA sequences in the sample. The chain has TRBV6-5 and TRBJ2-3; possible D gene TRBD2, 6 bases. Germline V lookup: CDR1 MNHEY, CDR2 SVGAGI. This CDR3 has 14 residues. Between the trimmed V and J ends, which lost 9 bases and 1 base, there was a span of 14 bases. CDR3 DNA: TGTGCCAGTTCAAGGGGAGGCGGCACAGATACGCAGTATTTT. Translation gives CASSRGGGTDTQYF.

The gene calls are TRBV28 and TRBJ2-3; tentatively, D is TRBD1 (6 bases). The CDR3 runs to 16 residues. Germline CDR1 is MDHEN and CDR2 is SYDVKM. V was pared by 6 bases and J by 5 bases, with 21 bases between. For the CDR3, the DNA is TGTGCCAGCAGATCAGGGGATGAGGGGTTAGGAGATACGCAGTATTTT. Protein product: CASRSGDEGLGDTQYF.

The V call is TRBV5-1, the J call TRBJ1-1; 8 nucleotides line up with TRBD1. CDR1 and CDR2 (germline): SGHRS, YFSETQ. The ends lost 4 bases at V and 0 bases at J; junction bases unmatched: 11. This CDR3 region has 17 residues. CDR3 nucleotides: TGCGCCAGCAGCCCTAGCCTACAGGGGGTCTTGAACACTGAAGCTTTCTTT. It encodes CASSPSLQGVLNTEAFF.

The chain carries TRBV6-5 and TRBJ1-1; D is possibly TRBD1 (5 bases). The CDR3 loop spans 13 amino acids. Germline CDR1 and CDR2: MNHEY and SVGAGI. V was cut by 5 bases and J by 1 base, with 8 bases left in between. CDR3 sequence reads: CASSITGNTEAFF. The CDR3 DNA reads as TGTGCCAGCAGTATCACAGGGAACACTGAAGCTTTCTTT.

This clone was recorded only once. The rearrangement uses TRBV7-9 and TRBJ2-5; weak D call: TRBD1 (5 bases). This CDR3 is built from 13 residues. With 2 bases removed from V and 4 bases from J, the gap between germline ends came to 8 bases. In germline, CDR1 is SEHNR, CDR2 FQNEAQ (reference sequence). The CDR3 DNA reads as TGTGCCAGCAGCTTACAGGGTTCAGAGACCCAGTACTTC. Residues: CASSLQGSETQYF.

This chain joins TRBV2 and TRBJ2-7, with 9 nucleotides matching TRBD2. Germline assignment: CDR1 SNHLY and CDR2 FYNNEI. There are 15 residues in the CDR3. This CDR3 is CASTPSGVTSYEQYF. The DNA of the CDR3 is TGTGCTTCAACGCCTAGCGGGGTCACATCCTACGAGCAGTACTTC.

This clone was found a few times. The gene calls are TRBV5-1 and TRBJ2-3; 9 bases are shared with TRBD1. This CDR3 region has 14 residues. From germline, CDR1 is SGHRS and CDR2 YFSETQ. The V and J ends lost 4 bases and 6 bases, in that order; junction bases with no gene match: 6. For the CDR3, the DNA is TGCGCCAGCAGCCTAGGGACAGGGCGGGATACGCAGTATTTT. Amino acids: CASSLGTGRDTQYF.

The V call is TRBV5-1, the J call TRBJ2-7; 11 bases are a match to TRBD2. In germline, CDR1 is SGHRS, CDR2 YFSETQ. The CDR3 spans 14 residues. V dropped 1 base and J dropped 4; count of bases not matched to a gene: 1. The CDR3 DNA follows: TGCGCCAGCAGCTTGACTAGCGGGGGATACGAGCAGTACTTC. Translating it yields CASSLTSGGYEQYF.

The rearrangement uses TRBV10-3 and TRBJ2-1, with D possibly TRBD2 on 6 matching bases. The CDR3 has 15 amino acids. Trimming pared 6 bases from V and 10 bases from J, leaving 22 bases between. Germline V gene data show CDR1 as ENHRY and CDR2 as SYGVKD. Written as DNA, the CDR3 is TGTGCCATCAGACCCCCCGGGACTCCCAGGAGCGAGCAGTTCTTC. Protein product: CAIRPPGTPRSEQFF.

This clone has more than one count but fewer than ten. The V and J genes are TRBV7-6 and TRBJ2-7, with TRBD2 matching 7 bases. V was clipped by 2 bases and J by 6 bases; unmatched bases: 10. Germline V gene lookup returns CDR1 SGHVS and CDR2 FNYEAQ. This CDR3 spans 15 amino acids. CDR3 loop: CASSLRRKRGREQYF. CDR3 coding DNA: TGTGCCAGCAGCTTACGCCGAAAGCGGGGTCGCGAGCAGTACTTC.

This clone was recorded a few times. The chain recombines TRBV7-7 with TRBJ1-1, with D tentatively TRBD1 (5 bases). The CDR3 covers 13 residues. Germline V lookup: CDR1 SSHAT, CDR2 FNYEAQ (reference sequence). The ends were cut back, 5 bases at V and 1 base at J, with 8 bases in the middle. CDR3 DNA: TGTGCCAGCAGCCCAGGGCCGAACACTGAAGCTTTCTTT. Encoded protein: CASSPGPNTEAFF.

The V gene is TRBV7-2, the J gene TRBJ1-1, with D hard to call. CDR1 and CDR2 (germline): SGHTA, FQGNSA. The CDR3 length is 13 residues. Between the trimmed V and J ends, which lost 2 bases and 5 bases, there was a span of 9 bases. In DNA, the CDR3 is TGTGCCAGCAGCTTAACTACAAGGACTGAAGCTTTCTTT. This gives the protein CASSLTTRTEAFF.

This chain connects TRBV19 to TRBJ2-7, with D possibly matching TRBD1 (5 bases). This CDR3 comprises 14 residues. Germline CDR1 reads LNHDA; CDR2 reads SQIVND (reference sequence). Trimming shortened V by 4 bases and J by 3 bases, and 13 bases separated the two germline ends. CDR3 region: CASSNYRPRYEQYF. DNA of the CDR3: TGTGCCAGTAGTAACTACAGGCCCCGCTACGAGCAGTACTTC.

The chain uses TRBV29-1 and TRBJ2-7; possibly TRBD1 for D (6 bases). V was shortened by 3 bases and J by 3 bases, with 21 bases between the two germline ends. Germline V gives CDR1 SQVTM, CDR2 ANQGSEA. The CDR3 loop spans 16 amino acids. CDR3 DNA sequence: TGCAGCGTTGAGTATGGTCACGGGACATCGGGCTACGAGCAGTACTTC. Translating it yields CSVEYGHGTSGYEQYF.

This clone appeared a few times. The V gene is TRBV15, the J gene TRBJ1-1, with TRBD1 matching over 8 bases. This CDR3 spans 14 amino acids. Germline V CDR1 and CDR2: LNHNV, YYDKDF (reference sequence). V was pared by 0 bases and J by 11 bases, with 8 bases of the junction left unmatched. Written as DNA, the CDR3 is TGTGCCACCAGCAGAGAGGTGAGCAGGGGGCATGCTTTCTTT. This gives the protein CATSREVSRGHAFF. Variable domain in full (rest from reference TRBV15 and TRBJ1-1): DAMVIQNPRYQVTQFGKPVTLSCSQTLNHNVMYWYQQKSSQAPKLLFHYYDKDFNNEADTPDNFQSRRPNTSFCFLDIRSPGLGDTAMYLCATSREVSRGHAFFGQGTRLTVV.